This T cell receptor (beta chain) came from a study of T cells in Graves' hyperthyroidism and ophthalmopathy. There were TCR beta CDR3 regions amplified from RNA transcripts. The HTBI primer set served for first-round RT-PCR of the TCR CDR3. In TCRdb, the multiplex PCR reads were re-called with MiXCR into one record per CDR3 protein. Of around 620,000 distinct CDR3 sequences in the sample, roughly 16% were seen once. Whole-study results and caveats: A model using 13 V-J features told ophthalmopathy apart from stable hyperthyroidism.

With regard to this clonotype: The antigen is not known.

Absence of ophthalmopathy progression within 18 months defined stable Graves' hyperthyroidism. Newly diagnosed hyperthyroidism patients aged 18 to 65 years had disease lasting under 2 months. Together with thyroid ultrasound, orbital computed tomography, serum thyroxine and TRAb, clinical symptoms were used for diagnoses. Sequencing was done on a sample of blood. The TCR originated in a woman aged 25 to 39 with Graves' hyperthyroidism.

Here the CDR3 reads CSVRTRASYEQYF. CDR3 in DNA: TGCAGTGTCCGTACGAGGGCTTCCTACGAGCAGTACTTC. The V call is TRBV20-1, the J call TRBJ2-7; tentatively, D is TRBD2 (5 bases). CDR1 and CDR2 from the germline V gene are DFQATT and SNEGSKA (reference sequence). This CDR3 has 13 amino acids. The V end was cut by 7 bases, the J end by 1 base, with 14 bases between.